The text below deals with one T cell receptor beta chain. Its antigen is unidentified. Germline values: CDR1 MDHEN, CDR2 SYDVKM. Between the trimmed V and J ends, which lost 5 bases and 6 bases, there was a span of 14 bases. This CDR3 spans 14 amino acids. This sample stems from a study of shared clonotypes between healthy human individuals. Study-level findings and limits: Richness estimates generally favored naive over memory subsets. Despite large depth, sorted-subset datasets appeared incompletely sequenced.

Naive CD8 cells comprised CD45RO-negative, CCR7-positively selected cells, excluding terminally differentiated effector memory CD45RA+ cells. The donor cohort consisted entirely of Caucasian adults residing in Nashville, Tennessee. Replicate PCRs for sorted subsets used 200 ng DNA; this equaled 25,000 to 30,000 T cell genomes. Produced via immunoSEQ multiplex PCR; TCRdb's table is partial and in-frame only. This table holds roughly 2,000,000 clones, approximately 92% found once. The origin of this receptor is a man between 18 and 29 years old in good health. Some clones in this sample may be carry-over from other donors' samples. The sequencing input was naive CD8+ T cells from PBMCs. This chain links TRBV28 with TRBJ2-1; D uncertain. CDR3 sequence: CASSPQLTINEQFF. For the CDR3, the DNA is TGTGCCAGCAGTCCTCAGCTGACCATCAATGAGCAGTTCTTC.